This T cell receptor (beta chain) came from a study of beta chain features in type 1 diabetes (dated by TCRdb to the late 2010s). In the study overall: Patients and healthy donors did not differ in mean age, gender distribution, total cell number or subset yield. Naive and central memory subsets were obtained from all 30 or so donors, but regulatory and stem cell-like memory subsets were isolated from only 8 patients and roughly 8 healthy donors. The study compared TCRB repertoires of sorted circulating CD4+ T cell subsets between recently diagnosed type 1 diabetes patients and matched healthy donors. A total of 100 million to 140 million sorted cells were examined across all samples, and the number of cells per subset was strongly correlated with RNA yield.

V gives up 0 bases and J gives up 0 bases, and the segment between their germline ends measures 11 bases. The germline V gene yields LGHNA for CDR1 and YNFKEQ for CDR2. The CDR3 covers 16 residues, taking in both the cysteine and the phenylalanine. The read is trimmed to its CDR3 DNA, 48 bases read in frame from base 1. Each donor gave one peripheral blood draw, roughly 0.12 L on average, collected into heparinised tubes. Using a panel that included CD45RO, CCR7, CD25, CD127, CD95 and CD27, naive, central memory, regulatory and stem cell-like memory CD4+ T cells were sorted on a BD FACSAria II. A purity above 95% was achieved for all sorted populations. PBMCs were isolated immediately by Lymphoprep density gradient centrifugation and stained directly without culture. To minimize batch effects, samples were stained and sorted in pairs, one healthy donor with one patient per experiment. The entire isolated RNA was reverse transcribed using the High Capacity cDNA Reverse Transcription Kit, and thus expressed TCRB transcripts were sequenced. Deep immunoSEQ sequencing was applied to naive, central memory and regulatory T cell samples, giving an average of around 4 million total reads per sample. After sorted cells were lysed in RLT buffer, RNA was extracted with DNase-treated RNeasy Micro or Mini kits, with the choice depending on cell number. To prevent cross-contamination, every cell subset was processed on its own, while patient and healthy donor samples were processed together. The immunoSEQ multiplex PCR was used to amplify TCRB sequences from cDNA, generating 87-bp fragments that spanned the CDR3 region. Sequencing of the amplicons was performed on the Illumina HiSeq platform. Processing in the source paper ran as follows. Synthetic template baselines were used to correct PCR bias computationally, reads within Hamming distance 2 were collapsed together, and singletons that could not be merged were discarded. Reads were aligned to IMGT to assign V, D and J genes, CDR3 length, and insertions or deletions at six rearrangement sites. Within each subset, clonotype counts were normalized to the number of sorted cells before true diversity and Gini coefficients were calculated with the tcR R package. The overlap coefficient, calculated on TCRB nucleotide sequences, was used to measure repertoire sharing. Out-of-frame TCRB sequences from naive cells were analyzed to stand in for the pre-selection repertoire. TCRdb holds this immuneACCESS table with in-frame rearrangements only. Some clones are missing; in checked studies, unresolved V genes explain under half, and the rest has no known cause. The DNA was the basis for D and trimming; V, J and clone size are from that table. The sample has some 900,000 clones on record, 15% to 20% of them singletons. The biggest ten clones account for 0.023% of the sample.

This clone was counted only a few times. Its binding antigen is unknown. Qualities for individual bases were not recorded, and no much larger clone is one base off. What the authors observed across the whole study: Shorter templates might have been favored by PCR, but patient and control samples were amplified and corrected together, so both groups would have been affected equally by any skew. HLA sub-analyses involved small numbers of individuals, so any influence of HLA type on TCRB rearrangement remained unresolved. Because cDNA was sequenced instead of genomic DNA, activated cells with high expression could be over-represented, although the groups did not differ in activation or CD3 levels. Fewer insertions and more nucleotide deletions at VDJ recombination sites were observed in patients with type 1 diabetes, implying thymic rearrangement abnormalities. Type 1 diabetes patients showed a moderate but significant shortening of TCRB CDR3 length in all four CD4+ subsets. Naive, central memory and regulatory TCRB repertoires appeared to be more similar among patients than among healthy donors.

The chain uses TRBV4-2 and TRBJ2-5; TRBD1 is possibly the D segment (6 matching bases). Sequenced sample: naive CD4+ T cells from blood. This specimen's cell subset or site label, interpreted: true naive CD4+ T cells. The TCR originated in a woman in her late teens or twenties in good health. CDR3 reads: CASSQDGGAYQETQYF. DNA sequence: TGTGCCAGCAGCCAAGATGGGGGCGCGTACCAAGAGACCCAGTACTTC.